Below, 5 T cell receptor beta chains from the same sample are listed, as sequenced in a study of beta chain features in type 1 diabetes. The isolated RNA, all of it, was reverse transcribed, so expressed TCRB transcripts were what got sequenced. Assay: immunoSEQ multiplex PCR; the TCRdb copy retains only in-frame clones and omits some. Of under 350,000 clones in the sample, about 8.5% were seen once. The source material was central memory CD4+ T cells from blood. The receptors were sampled from a woman younger than 35 in good health.

This rearrangement joins TRBV7-2 to TRBJ2-7; 7 bases line up with TRBD2. The V gene end was trimmed by 1 base and the J gene end by 5 bases; junction bases not matched to a gene: 8. The CDR3 contains 15 residues. Germline assignment: CDR1 SGHTA and CDR2 FQGNSA. The CDR3 loop is CASSLGAGEGHEQYF. As DNA, the CDR3 is TGTGCCAGCAGCTTAGGGGCGGGAGAAGGCCACGAGCAGTACTTC.

This clone was observed a handful of times. The chain uses TRBV15 and TRBJ1-2; 8 bases match TRBD1. The CDR3 sequence is 15 residues long. CDR1 is LNHNV and CDR2 is YYDKDF in the germline V gene (reference sequence). Germline trimming cut 0 bases from V and 4 bases from J; bases unmatched to any gene: 4. The CDR3 region has the DNA TGTGCCACCAGCAGAGAGGACAGGGAGGGCTATGGCTACACCTTC. It encodes CATSREDREGYGYTF.

The chain joins TRBV11-3 to TRBJ1-1, with TRBD1 matching over 7 bases. The CDR3 length is 14 residues. Germline trimming cut 2 bases from V and 6 bases from J; bases unmatched to any gene: 6. Germline V lookup: CDR1 SGHNT, CDR2 YENEEA. This chain's CDR3 is CASSLRQGAAEAFF. CDR3 coding DNA: TGTGCCAGCAGCTTAAGACAGGGCGCGGCTGAAGCTTTCTTT.

V usage is TRBV13 and J usage is TRBJ2-3; TRBD2 matches 9 bases. Germline CDR1 PRHDT, CDR2 FYEKMQ (reference sequence). J lost 2 bases, V lost 5 bases, and 2 bases had no gene match. This CDR3 has 14 residues. Here the CDR3 reads CASSRTSATDTQYF. In DNA, the CDR3 is TGTGCCAGCAGCCGGACTAGCGCCACAGATACGCAGTATTTT. The full variable domain, its missing parts supplied by reference TRBV13 and TRBJ2-3, is AAGVIQSPRHLIKEKRETATLKCYPIPRHDTVYWYQQGPGQDPQFLISFYEKMQSDKGSIPDRFSAQQFSDYHSELNMSSLELGDSALYFCASSRTSATDTQYFGPGTRLTVL.

This clone was seen more than once but under ten times. The rearrangement links TRBV11-2 to TRBJ2-5, with D perhaps matching TRBD2 (6 bases). CDR1 is SGHAT, CDR2 FQNNGV, per germline. V lost 7 bases to trimming and J lost 2 bases, with 17 bases between them. This CDR3 comprises 15 residues. The CDR3 nucleotides are TGTGCCAGCACCTCGGTAACGGGGGTTCAAGAGACCCAGTACTTC. Its protein is CASTSVTGVQETQYF.